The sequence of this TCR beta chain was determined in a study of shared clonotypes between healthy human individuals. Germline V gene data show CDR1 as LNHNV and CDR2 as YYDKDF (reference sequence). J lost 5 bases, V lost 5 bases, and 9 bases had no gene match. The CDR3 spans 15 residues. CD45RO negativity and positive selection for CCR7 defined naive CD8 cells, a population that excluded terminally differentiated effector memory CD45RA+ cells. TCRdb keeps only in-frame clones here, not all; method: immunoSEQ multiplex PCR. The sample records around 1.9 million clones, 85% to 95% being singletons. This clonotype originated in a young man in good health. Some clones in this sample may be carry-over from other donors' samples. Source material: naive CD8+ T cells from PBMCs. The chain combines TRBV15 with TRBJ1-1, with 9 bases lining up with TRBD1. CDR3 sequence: CATSGDRAQSTEAFF. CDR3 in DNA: TGTGCCACCAGCGGGGACAGGGCCCAGAGTACTGAAGCTTTCTTT.